A selection of T cell receptor beta chains follows, all from one sample in a study of cytomegalovirus exposure and HLA in healthy donors. TCRdb's copy holds only in-frame clones and misses some; the assay was immunoSEQ multiplex PCR. Altogether roughly 80,000 clones are present, more than 80% being singletons, with the ten largest covering around 1.9%. Sequencing was carried out using PBMCs. These TCRs come from a woman aged 25 to 39 in good health and CMV-seronegative. CDR3s include the opening cysteine and the closing phenylalanine or tryptophan. The order of the fields is D gene, clone size, V gene, J gene, CDR3 DNA, CDR3 protein. A D gene is named only where the DNA matches it firmly. The size entry is marked missing in some rows and otherwise reads once, few, many or a size class.

D: TRBD1; size: -; V: TRBV4-1; J: TRBJ1-5; DNA: TGCGCCAGCAGCCAAGATGTGGGACAGGGGTTGAAAAGCAATCAGCCCCAGCATTTT; CDR3: CASSQDVGQGLKSNQPQHF
D: -; size: -; V: TRBV5-1; J: TRBJ1-4; DNA: TGCGCCAGCAGCCAAGACAGCTCTAATGAAAAACTGTTTTTT; CDR3: CASSQDSSNEKLFF
D: TRBD1; size: -; V: TRBV19; J: TRBJ1-1; DNA: TGTGCCAGTAGCGACAGGGATGGGAACACTGAAGCTTTCTTT; CDR3: CASSDRDGNTEAFF
D: TRBD1; size: -; V: TRBV11-2; J: TRBJ2-7; DNA: TGTGCCAGCAGCCCAAGCGGACAGGGCTACGAGCAGTACTTC; CDR3: CASSPSGQGYEQYF
D: -; size: -; V: TRBV9; J: TRBJ2-2; DNA: TGTGCCAGCAGCGTAGCCCCCCCGGGAGCGAACACCGGGGAGCTGTTTTTT; CDR3: CASSVAPPGANTGELFF
D: -; size: once; V: TRBV7-9; J: TRBJ2-7; DNA: TGTTCCAGCAGCCCCTTAAGCGGAACGGCCTACGAGCAGTACTTC; CDR3: CSSSPLSGTAYEQYF
D: TRBD1; size: once; V: TRBV2; J: TRBJ1-2; DNA: TGTGCCAGCAGTGAAGCGCGGGGGACAGGGGTAGGCTACACCTTC; CDR3: CASSEARGTGVGYTF
D: TRBD1; size: -; V: TRBV29-1; J: TRBJ1-2; DNA: TGCAGCGCCTACGGTTTGACAGGGGGAATAACTAACTATGGCTACACCTTC; CDR3: CSAYGLTGGITNYGYTF
D: -; size: few; V: TRBV29-1; J: TRBJ2-2; DNA: TGCAGCGTAGGCCTAGGTGGCACCGGGGAGCTGTTTTTT; CDR3: CSVGLGGTGELFF
D: -; size: -; V: TRBV28; J: TRBJ2-1; DNA: TGTGCCAGCAATGAGAGCGGCAATGAGCAGTTCTTC; CDR3: CASNESGNEQFF
D: -; size: -; V: TRBV13; J: TRBJ1-2; DNA: TGTGCCAGCAGCCGAAATTACAACCCCGGACAGATTTATGGCTACACCTTC; CDR3: CASSRNYNPGQIYGYTF
D: -; size: -; V: TRBV14; J: TRBJ2-1; DNA: TGTGCCAGCAGCCAAGAAGGGTTGGCCGAGGTCGGGAGTGAGCAGTTCTTC; CDR3: CASSQEGLAEVGSEQFF
D: -; size: once; V: TRBV5-1; J: TRBJ1-1; DNA: TGCGCCAGCAGCTTGGGCGGGGGCACTGAAGCTTTCTTT; CDR3: CASSLGGGTEAFF
D: -; size: few; V: TRBV7-9; J: TRBJ1-5; DNA: TGTGCCAGCAGCTTTACTAATCAGCCCCAGCATTTT; CDR3: CASSFTNQPQHF
D: -; size: few; V: TRBV6-4; J: TRBJ2-1; DNA: TGTGCCAGCAGTGACGCGGACAGCAATGAGCAGTTCTTC; CDR3: CASSDADSNEQFF
D: TRBD2; size: -; V: TRBV19; J: TRBJ2-7; DNA: TGTGCCAGTAGTAGGCGGCCTAGCGGGATTGACCGGCTCTACGAGCAGTACTTC; CDR3: CASSRRPSGIDRLYEQYF
D: TRBD1; size: -; V: TRBV11-2; J: TRBJ1-1; DNA: TGTGCCAGCAGCTTCGGGACAGGGGGCGAGTTGTATGCTTTCTTT; CDR3: CASSFGTGGELYAFF
D: TRBD2; size: -; V: TRBV7-9; J: TRBJ2-3; DNA: TGTGCCAGCAGCCTCAAGACTAGCGGGAGAGAGAGTACGCAGTATTTT; CDR3: CASSLKTSGRESTQYF
D: TRBD1; size: -; V: TRBV2; J: TRBJ2-3; DNA: TGTGCCAACCTGGGGACAGGGCACACTGGGGGATTTTCCACAGATACGCAGTATTTT; CDR3: CANLGTGHTGGFSTDTQYF
D: -; size: -; V: TRBV6-1; J: TRBJ1-5; DNA: TGTGCCAGCAGTGAAAAGCTCAATCAGCCCCAGCATTTT; CDR3: CASSEKLNQPQHF
D: TRBD2; size: -; V: TRBV9; J: TRBJ2-3; DNA: TGTGCCAGCAGCGTAATTTGGACTAGCGGAAAGGATACGCAGTATTTT; CDR3: CASSVIWTSGKDTQYF
D: -; size: once; V: TRBV18; J: TRBJ2-7; DNA: TGTGCCAGCTCACCACTGGGGCCACCTGCCCCTAACGAGCAGTACTTC; CDR3: CASSPLGPPAPNEQYF
D: TRBD2; size: -; V: TRBV15; J: TRBJ2-2; DNA: TGTGCCACCAGCAGAGGAGCGGGGGCGGTTGTGACCGGGGAGCTGTTTTTT; CDR3: CATSRGAGAVVTGELFF
D: -; size: few; V: TRBV5-1; J: TRBJ2-7; DNA: TGCGCCAGCAGCTTGTATAGCTCCTACGAGCAGTACTTC; CDR3: CASSLYSSYEQYF
D: TRBD1; size: -; V: TRBV2; J: TRBJ1-2; DNA: TGTGCCAGCAGCCGGGACAGGGAGACTTATGGCTACACCTTC; CDR3: CASSRDRETYGYTF
D: TRBD2; size: few; V: TRBV7-9; J: TRBJ2-1; DNA: TGTGCCAGCAGCCTAGCGGGGCCCGCGGTAGATGAGCAGTTCTTC; CDR3: CASSLAGPAVDEQFF
D: -; size: -; V: TRBV30; J: TRBJ1-2; DNA: TGTGCCTGGAGTGAGGGATTTTCAGGGGTGCGGCGCGGCTACACCTTC; CDR3: CAWSEGFSGVRRGYTF